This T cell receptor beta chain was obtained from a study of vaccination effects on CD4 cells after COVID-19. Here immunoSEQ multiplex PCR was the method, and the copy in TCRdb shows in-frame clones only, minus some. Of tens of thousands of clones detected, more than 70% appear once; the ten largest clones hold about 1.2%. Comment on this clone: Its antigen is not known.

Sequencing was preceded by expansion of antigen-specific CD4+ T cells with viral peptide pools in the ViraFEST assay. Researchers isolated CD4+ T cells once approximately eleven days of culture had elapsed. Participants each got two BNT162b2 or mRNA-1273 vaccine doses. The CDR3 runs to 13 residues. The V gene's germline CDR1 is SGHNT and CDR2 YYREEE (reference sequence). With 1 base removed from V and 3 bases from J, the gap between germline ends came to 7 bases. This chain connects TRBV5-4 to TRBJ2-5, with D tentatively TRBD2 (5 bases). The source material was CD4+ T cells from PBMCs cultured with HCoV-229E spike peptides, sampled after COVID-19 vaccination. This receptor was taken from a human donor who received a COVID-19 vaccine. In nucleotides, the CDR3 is TGTGCCAGCAGCTTGTCGGGGAAAGAGACCCAGTACTTC. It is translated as CASSLSGKETQYF.